This TCR beta chain was identified during a study of T cells in Graves' hyperthyroidism and ophthalmopathy. Study findings and constraints: The model identified upcoming ophthalmopathy a median approximately six months ahead of onset.

Graves' hyperthyroidism without ophthalmopathy progression within 18 months was termed stable. Diagnoses were made from clinical symptoms, serum measures (thyroxine and TRAb), thyroid ultrasound and orbital computed tomography. 10 ml of fresh peripheral blood supplied the PBMCs. This clonotype was seen once. Its antigen is unknown. RNA transcripts provided the source from which TCR beta CDR3 regions were amplified. TCR CDR3 regions were first amplified by RT-PCR with HTBI primers. In TCRdb, the multiplex PCR reads were re-called with MiXCR into one record per CDR3 protein. Here the sample spans about 570,000 distinct CDR3 sequences, 11% to 15% being singletons. There are 17 residues in the CDR3. From germline, CDR1 is KGHDR and CDR2 SFDVKD. The V segment lost 3 bases and the J segment 0 bases; nucleotides outside the gene matches: 6.

Sequencing was performed on blood. The sequence came from a woman aged 40 to 50 with Graves' hyperthyroidism. V and J are TRBV24-1 and TRBJ2-1; 8 bases are shared with TRBD2. The CDR3 loop reads CATSDPSGRSSYNEQFF. The CDR3 bases are TGTGCCACCAGTGATCCGAGCGGGAGAAGCTCCTACAATGAGCAGTTCTTC.